The 15 T cell receptor beta chains given below trace back to one sample, sequenced in a study of blood T cell repertoires in COVID-19. Sequencing used immunoSEQ multiplex PCR; TCRdb keeps in-frame clones, though not all of them. Among 310,000 or so clones, 70% to 90% were seen once, and the ten largest hold approximately 5.2%. The sequenced sample was PBMCs or T cells enriched from blood (not recorded which). The receptors were gathered from a woman aged 30 to 39 who had recovered from COVID-19.

The chain combines TRBV6-2 or TRBV6-3 with TRBJ2-3; 7 nucleotides line up with TRBD2. From germline, CDR1 is MNHEY and CDR2 SVGEGT. J was trimmed by 4 bases and V by 2 bases; bases with no gene match: 6. This CDR3 has 15 residues. The CDR3 nucleotides read TGTGCCAGCAGTTACGAAAAGGGAGGGGCAGATACGCAGTATTTT. Protein product: CASSYEKGGADTQYF.

V gene TRBV12-5 combines with J gene TRBJ1-3; the match to TRBD1 covers 9 bases. There are 15 residues in the CDR3. V gave up 6 bases and J gave up 4 bases; unmatched junction bases: 7. Per germline, CDR1 LGHNT and CDR2 FRNRAP. In nucleotides, the CDR3 is TGTGCTAGTGGCCAGGGACAGGGAAGGGGAAACACCATATATTTT. The encoded protein is CASGQGQGRGNTIYF.

The J gene is TRBJ1-1, the V gene TRBV18, with 9 bases fitting TRBD1. J lost 5 bases, V lost 2 bases, and 6 bases had no gene match. This CDR3 contains 15 residues. From germline, CDR1 is KGHSH and CDR2 LQKENI. CDR3 loop: CASSPEQGAKTEAFF. The CDR3 nucleotides read TGTGCCAGCTCACCAGAACAGGGGGCTAAGACTGAAGCTTTCTTT.

The V gene is TRBV5-1, the J gene TRBJ2-7; D perhaps matches TRBD1 (6 bases). The CDR3 covers 15 residues. In germline, CDR1 is SGHRS, CDR2 YFSETQ. V shed 1 base and J shed 0 bases, with 11 bases lying between them. The CDR3 sequence: CASSLRGTISYEQYF. DNA for the CDR3: TGCGCCAGCAGCTTGAGGGGGACAATCTCCTACGAGCAGTACTTC.

This rearrangement joins TRBV3-1 (or the pseudogene TRBV3-2) to TRBJ2-5; D possibly corresponds to TRBD1 (6 bases). The CDR3 is 13 amino acids. Trimming left V 8 bases short and J 2 bases short, with 12 bases between. Germline V gene sequence: CDR1 LGHDT, CDR2 YNNKEL (reference sequence). CDR3 DNA: TGTGCCAGCGACCGGCAGGGGCAAGAGACCCAGTACTTC. It encodes CASDRQGQETQYF.

The chain couples TRBV9 to TRBJ1-6; D call uncertain. Germline CDR1 and CDR2: SGDLS and YYNGEE. The CDR3 runs to 14 residues. V shed 3 bases and J shed 3 bases, with 7 bases lying between them. The CDR3 coding sequence is TGTGCCAGCAGCGCGGGTAACTATAATTCACCCCTCCACTTT. This codes for CASSAGNYNSPLHF.

The V call is TRBV6-6, the J call TRBJ1-1, with D possibly matching TRBD1 (6 bases). Germline lookup yields CDR1 MNHNY and CDR2 SVGAGI (reference sequence). CDR3 size: 16 residues. The V and J ends lost 2 bases and 4 bases respectively, with 17 bases between them. The CDR3 region is CASSYRVGGRGTEAFF. In DNA form, the CDR3 reads TGTGCCAGCAGTTACCGGGTAGGGGGTCGGGGCACTGAAGCTTTCTTT.

The V gene is TRBV18, the J gene TRBJ1-5, with 7 bases lining up with TRBD1. The CDR3 loop spans 17 amino acids. V gave up 0 bases and J gave up 2 bases; unmatched junction bases: 7. Germline-derived CDR1 and CDR2 are KGHSH and LQKENI. The DNA of the CDR3 is TGTGCCAGCTCACCACCGCCGACAGGGCAAGGCAATCAGCCCCAGCATTTT. Protein sequence: CASSPPPTGQGNQPQHF.

The chain employs TRBV30 and TRBJ2-7, with 8 bases fitting TRBD1. The CDR3 has 13 amino acids. Germline assignment: CDR1 GTSNPN and CDR2 SVGIG (reference sequence). The ends lost 3 bases at V and 5 bases at J; junction bases unmatched: 6. The chain's CDR3 is CAWSRQGPHEQYF. DNA of the CDR3: TGTGCCTGGAGCCGACAGGGGCCCCACGAGCAGTACTTC.

The chain recombines TRBV7-9 with TRBJ2-1, with TRBD2 matching over 10 bases. The CDR3 sequence is 17 residues long. Germline CDR1 is SEHNR and CDR2 is FQNEAQ (reference sequence). The V and J ends lost 1 base and 8 bases, in that order; junction bases with no gene match: 11. This CDR3 reads CASSLDLLAGGRDEQFF. The CDR3 DNA reads TGTGCCAGCAGCTTAGACCTGTTAGCGGGGGGTAGGGATGAGCAGTTCTTC.

The rearrangement links TRBV29-1 to TRBJ1-5; tentatively, D is TRBD1 (6 bases). The germline V gene has CDR1 SQVTM and CDR2 ANQGSEA. The CDR3 loop spans 14 amino acids. V was pared by 5 bases and J by 2 bases, with 13 bases between. This CDR3 reads CSVMDSWGNQPQHF. CDR3 bases: TGCAGCGTTATGGACAGTTGGGGCAATCAGCCCCAGCATTTT.

Only one count was recorded for this clone. V usage is TRBV27 and J usage is TRBJ2-3, with TRBD2 identical over 12 bases. The V segment lost 6 bases and the J segment 1 base; nucleotides outside the gene matches: 2. Looked up from germline, CDR1 is MNHEY and CDR2 is SMNVEV (reference sequence). This CDR3 comprises 15 residues. The DNA for the CDR3 is TGTGCCAGCAGCAGACTAGCGGGGGGCACAGATACGCAGTATTTT. This sequence encodes CASSRLAGGTDTQYF.

The rearrangement uses TRBV6-1 and TRBJ1-6, with no clear D. This CDR3 region has 16 residues. Germline-derived CDR1 and CDR2 are MNHNS and SASEGT. V lost 0 bases and J lost 5, with 11 bases in between. The CDR3 nucleotides are TGTGCCAGCAGTGAAGCGAGGGATTCCGATAATTCACCCCTCCACTTT. It is translated as CASSEARDSDNSPLHF.

The genes are TRBV18 and TRBJ1-1; 8 nucleotides match TRBD1. Unmatched junction bases numbered 3, after V lost 3 bases and J lost 0 bases. The germline CDR1 and CDR2 sequences are KGHSH and LQKENI. The CDR3 totals 15 residues. The CDR3 bases are TGTGCCAGCTCACCCCCGACAGGGGTGAACACTGAAGCTTTCTTT. As protein: CASSPPTGVNTEAFF.

The rearrangement uses TRBV19 and TRBJ1-2; TRBD1 matches at 8 bases. The V segment lost 5 bases and the J segment 3 bases; nucleotides outside the gene matches: 8. The CDR3 length is 15 residues. Germline V lookup: CDR1 LNHDA, CDR2 SQIVND (reference sequence). This CDR3 is CASSPRQGTDYGYTF. The CDR3 DNA follows: TGTGCCAGTAGTCCGAGACAGGGGACTGACTATGGCTACACCTTC.